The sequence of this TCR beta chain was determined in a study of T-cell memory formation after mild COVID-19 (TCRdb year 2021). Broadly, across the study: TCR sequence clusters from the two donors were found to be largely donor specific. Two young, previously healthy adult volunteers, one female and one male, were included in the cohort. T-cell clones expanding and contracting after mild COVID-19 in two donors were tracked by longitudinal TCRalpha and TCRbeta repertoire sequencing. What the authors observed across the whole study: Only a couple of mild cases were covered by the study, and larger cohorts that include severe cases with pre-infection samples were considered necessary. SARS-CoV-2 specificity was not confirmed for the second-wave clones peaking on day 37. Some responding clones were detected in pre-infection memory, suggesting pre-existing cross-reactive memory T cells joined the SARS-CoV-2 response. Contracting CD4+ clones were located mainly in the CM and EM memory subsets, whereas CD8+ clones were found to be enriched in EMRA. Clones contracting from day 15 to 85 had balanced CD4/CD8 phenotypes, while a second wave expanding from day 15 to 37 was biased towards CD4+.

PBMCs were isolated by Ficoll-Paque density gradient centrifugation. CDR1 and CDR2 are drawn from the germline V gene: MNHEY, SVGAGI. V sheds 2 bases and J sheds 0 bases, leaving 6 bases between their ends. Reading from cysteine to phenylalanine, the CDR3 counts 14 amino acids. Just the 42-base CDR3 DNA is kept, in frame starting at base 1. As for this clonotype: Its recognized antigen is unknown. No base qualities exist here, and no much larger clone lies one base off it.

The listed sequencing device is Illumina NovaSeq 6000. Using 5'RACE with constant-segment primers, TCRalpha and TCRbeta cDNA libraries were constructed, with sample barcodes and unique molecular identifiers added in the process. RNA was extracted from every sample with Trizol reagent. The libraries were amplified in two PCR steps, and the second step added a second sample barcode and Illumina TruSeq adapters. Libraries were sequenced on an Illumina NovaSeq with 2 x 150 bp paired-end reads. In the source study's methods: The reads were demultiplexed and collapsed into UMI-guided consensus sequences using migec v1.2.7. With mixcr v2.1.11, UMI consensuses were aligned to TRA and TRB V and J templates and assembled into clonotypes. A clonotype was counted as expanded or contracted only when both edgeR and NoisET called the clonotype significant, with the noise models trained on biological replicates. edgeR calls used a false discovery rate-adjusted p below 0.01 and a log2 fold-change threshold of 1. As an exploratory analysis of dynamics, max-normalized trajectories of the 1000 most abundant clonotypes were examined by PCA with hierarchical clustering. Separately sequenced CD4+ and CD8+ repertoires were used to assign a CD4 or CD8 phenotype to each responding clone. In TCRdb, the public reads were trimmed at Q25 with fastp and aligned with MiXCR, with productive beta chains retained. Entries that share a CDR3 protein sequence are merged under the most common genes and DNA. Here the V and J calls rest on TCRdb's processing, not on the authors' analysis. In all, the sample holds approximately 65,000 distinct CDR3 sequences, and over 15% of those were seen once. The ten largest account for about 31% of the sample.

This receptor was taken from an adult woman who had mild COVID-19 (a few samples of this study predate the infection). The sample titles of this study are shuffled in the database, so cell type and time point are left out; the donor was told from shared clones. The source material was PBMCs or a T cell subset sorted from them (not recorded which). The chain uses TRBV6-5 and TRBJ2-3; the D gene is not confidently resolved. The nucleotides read TGTGCCAGCAGTTACACCGCTAGCACAGATACGCAGTATTTT. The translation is CASSYTASTDTQYF.